Listed below are T cell receptor beta chains from one sample, sequenced in a study of CD8+CD57+ T cells in acquired aplastic anemia. One entry per CDR3 protein results from TCRdb running MiXCR on the reads. The data contain about 180,000 distinct CDR3 sequences, nearly 50% of them singletons. Sequenced sample: sorted CD4+, CD8+, or CD8+CD57+ T cells (not recorded which) from PBMCs. The receptors were sampled from a human donor with aplastic anemia. Each CDR3 is given with its conserved first and last residue. D genes are given only for firm matches. Clone size appears in some rows only: once, few, many, or a class for an expanded clone.

>few|TRBV29-1|TRBJ1-4|.
TGCAGCGTTGCAACTAATGAGAAACTGTTTTTT
CSVATNEKLFF
>few|TRBV15|TRBJ1-5|.
TGTGCCACCAGCAGGCGGGAGTACAGTCAGCCCCAGCATTTT
CATSRREYSQPQHF
>once|TRBV25-1|TRBJ1-2|.
TGTGCCAGCAGTGATTCTGACACGGCCCCAGAAACGGCTAACTATGGCTACACCTTC
CASSDSDTAPETANYGYTF
>.|TRBV9|TRBJ2-1|.
TGTGCCAGCAGCACCGAGGGGGCGGGGGGTTCATACAATGAGCAGTTCTTC
CASSTEGAGGSYNEQFF
>many|TRBV19|TRBJ1-5|.
TGTGCCAGTAGTATCTCAGGGGAAGAGGGTCAGCCCCAGCATTTT
CASSISGEEGQPQHF
>.|TRBV19|TRBJ2-5|.
TGTGCCAGTGAGGGGTTTGGGACCCAGTACTTC
CASEGFGTQYF
>many|TRBV19|TRBJ2-2|TRBD1
TGTGCCAGTAGATTAGGGACAGATTTTCCCGGGGAGCTGTTTTTT
CASRLGTDFPGELFF
>many|TRBV4-1|TRBJ1-2|.
TGCGCCAGCAGCCGGGACATATTCTTCGTTAGCACCTTC
CASSRDIFFVSTF
>.|TRBV2|TRBJ2-1|TRBD2
TGTGCCAGTTCCCTGGGACTAGCGGGAACAAGTGAGCAGTTCTTC
CASSLGLAGTSEQFF
>.|TRBV29-1|TRBJ2-7|.
TGCAGCGTAGGACAGACCACCTACGAGCAGTACTTC
CSVGQTTYEQYF
>.|TRBV19|TRBJ1-1|TRBD1
TGTGCCAGTACTCGACAGGGGGCGGGCACTGAAGCTTTCTTT
CASTRQGAGTEAFF
>many|TRBV10-3|TRBJ2-1|.
TGTGCCTCCAGAGGGGGGTACAATGAGCAGTTCTTC
CASRGGYNEQFF
>many|TRBV7-9|TRBJ2-2|.
TGTGCCAGCAGCCCCGTCAGGGAGGACACCGGGGAGCTGTTTTTT
CASSPVREDTGELFF
>few|TRBV7-9|TRBJ2-7|.
TGTGCCAGCAGCTTACCAGGGCGGGCCTACGAGCAGTACTTC
CASSLPGRAYEQYF